This record covers a single T cell receptor beta chain. The antigen is not known. Clones were read by immunoSEQ multiplex PCR, and TCRdb kept only the in-frame ones, dropping some. This sample has around 700,000 clones, with under 95% found just once. The sample comes from a study of shared clonotypes between healthy human individuals. Points from the study as a whole: Around 5.3% of naive CD4 clonotypes were shared across several donors. Expectations were that clonotype sharing among donors would be affected by sequencing depth.

Naive-designated CD8 cells lacked CD45RO, were positively enriched for CCR7, and omitted terminally differentiated effector memory CD45RA+ cells. Germline V gives CDR1 SGHVS, CDR2 FQNEAQ. The CDR3 contains 20 residues. V was shortened by 3 bases and J by 2 bases, with 26 bases between the two germline ends. The chain is built from TRBV7-8 and TRBJ1-3; D is possibly TRBD1 (6 bases). Source material: naive CD8+ T cells sorted from blood. The source of this sequence is a young man in good health. Here the CDR3 reads CASSFPRTEDLMGTGNTIYF. CDR3 DNA: TGTGCCAGCAGCTTTCCAAGGACAGAAGATTTAATGGGCACTGGAAACACCATATATTTT.